This T cell receptor beta chain comes out of a study of T-cell memory formation after mild COVID-19. Study-level findings and limits: Shrinking CD4+ clones resided mostly in CM and EM, and CD8+ ones in EMRA. Clones shrinking between day 15 and 85 showed a balanced CD4/CD8 split, and those that grew later tilted toward CD4+. Cross-reactive memory seemingly joined, as some responding clones were found in pre-infection memory.

CDR3 length: 19 residues. Germline assignment: CDR1 KGHSH and CDR2 LQKENI. Losses at the gene ends were 3 bases for V and 8 bases for J; bases not matched to a gene: 16. Remarks on this clonotype: The antigen is unknown.

TCRalpha and TCRbeta libraries used 5'RACE with constant-segment primers and UMIs. TCRdb re-derived calls from the 5' RACE reads in MiXCR, one entry per CDR3 protein. The repertoire holds fewer than 500,000 distinct CDR3 sequences, about 23% seen once, with approximately 12% in the top ten. The sequencing input was PBMCs or a T cell subset sorted from them (not recorded which). V usage is TRBV18 and J usage is TRBJ2-1; 13 nucleotides agree with TRBD2. This receptor was taken from an adult woman who had mild COVID-19 (a few samples of this study predate the infection). Cell type and time point are not known. CDR3 region: CASSPTAGTAGLAGYEQFF. The CDR3, as DNA: TGTGCCAGCTCACCGACCGCCGGGACAGCGGGACTAGCGGGATATGAGCAGTTCTTC.